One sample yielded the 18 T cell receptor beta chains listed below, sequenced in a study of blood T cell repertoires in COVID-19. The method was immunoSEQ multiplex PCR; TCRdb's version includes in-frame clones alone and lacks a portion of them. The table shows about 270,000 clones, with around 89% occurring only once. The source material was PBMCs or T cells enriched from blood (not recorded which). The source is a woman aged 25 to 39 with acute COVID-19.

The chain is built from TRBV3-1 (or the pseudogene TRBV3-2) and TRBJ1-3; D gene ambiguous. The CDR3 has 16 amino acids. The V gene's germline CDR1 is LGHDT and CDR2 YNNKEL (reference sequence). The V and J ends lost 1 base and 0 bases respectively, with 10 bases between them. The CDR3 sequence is CASSQVAGSSGNTIYF. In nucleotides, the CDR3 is TGTGCCAGCAGCCAAGTGGCGGGCAGCTCTGGAAACACCATATATTTT.

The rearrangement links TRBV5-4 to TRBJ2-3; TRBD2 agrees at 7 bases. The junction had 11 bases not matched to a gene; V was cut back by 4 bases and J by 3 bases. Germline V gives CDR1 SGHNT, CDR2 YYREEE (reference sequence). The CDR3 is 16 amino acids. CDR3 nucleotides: TGTGCCAGCAGCCTGCTAAGCGGGAAGGGGACAGATACGCAGTATTTT. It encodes CASSLLSGKGTDTQYF.

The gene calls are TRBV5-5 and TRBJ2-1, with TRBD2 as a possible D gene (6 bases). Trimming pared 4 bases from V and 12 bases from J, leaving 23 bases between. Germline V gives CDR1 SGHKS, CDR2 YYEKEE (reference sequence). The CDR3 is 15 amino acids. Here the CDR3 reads CASSPLEGGPSAQFF. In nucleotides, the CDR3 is TGTGCCAGCAGCCCTCTGGAGGGAGGCCCCTCAGCGCAGTTCTTC.

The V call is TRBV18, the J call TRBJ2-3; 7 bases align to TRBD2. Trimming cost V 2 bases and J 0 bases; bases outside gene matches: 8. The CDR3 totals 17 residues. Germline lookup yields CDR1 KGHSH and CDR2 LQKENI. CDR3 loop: CASSPTGGGGSTDTQYF. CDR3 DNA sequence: TGTGCCAGCTCACCAACAGGCGGGGGAGGGAGCACAGATACGCAGTATTTT.

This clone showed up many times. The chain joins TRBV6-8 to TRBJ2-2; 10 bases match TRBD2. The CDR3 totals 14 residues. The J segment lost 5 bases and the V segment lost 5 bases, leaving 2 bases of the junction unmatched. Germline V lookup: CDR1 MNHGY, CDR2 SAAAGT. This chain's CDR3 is CASSPSGRTGELFF. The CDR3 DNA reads TGTGCCAGCAGTCCTAGCGGGAGAACCGGGGAGCTGTTTTTT.

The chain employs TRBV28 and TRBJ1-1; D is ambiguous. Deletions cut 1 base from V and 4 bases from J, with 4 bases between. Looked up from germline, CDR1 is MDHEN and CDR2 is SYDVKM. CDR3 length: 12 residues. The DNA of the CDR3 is TGTGCCAGCAGTTTATCCAGCACTGAAGCTTTCTTT. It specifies CASSLSSTEAFF.

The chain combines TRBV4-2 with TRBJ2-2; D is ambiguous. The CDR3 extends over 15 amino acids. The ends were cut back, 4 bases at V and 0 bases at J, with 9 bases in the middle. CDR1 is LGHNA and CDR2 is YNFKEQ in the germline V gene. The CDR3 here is CASSPTLPNTGELFF. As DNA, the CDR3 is TGTGCCAGCAGCCCGACATTACCGAACACCGGGGAGCTGTTTTTT.

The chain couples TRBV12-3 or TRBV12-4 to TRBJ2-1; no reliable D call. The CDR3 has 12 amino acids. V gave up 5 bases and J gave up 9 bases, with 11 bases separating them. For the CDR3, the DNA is TGTGCCAGCAGTCCTTCAGGCCCTGAGCAGTTCTTC. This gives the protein CASSPSGPEQFF.

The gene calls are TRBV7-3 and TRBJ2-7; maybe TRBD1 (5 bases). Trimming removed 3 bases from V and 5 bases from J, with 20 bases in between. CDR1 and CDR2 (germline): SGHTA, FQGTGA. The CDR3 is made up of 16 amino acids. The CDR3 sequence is CASSLRGHRPGHEQYF. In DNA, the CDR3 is TGTGCCAGCAGCTTGCGTGGACACCGCCCGGGCCACGAGCAGTACTTC.

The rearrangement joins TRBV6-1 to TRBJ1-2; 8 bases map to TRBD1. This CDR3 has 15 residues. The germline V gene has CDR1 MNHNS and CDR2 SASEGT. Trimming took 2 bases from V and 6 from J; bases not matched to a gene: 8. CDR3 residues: CASSESGTGGDGYTF. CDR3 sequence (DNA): TGTGCCAGCAGTGAATCCGGAACAGGGGGTGATGGCTACACCTTC.

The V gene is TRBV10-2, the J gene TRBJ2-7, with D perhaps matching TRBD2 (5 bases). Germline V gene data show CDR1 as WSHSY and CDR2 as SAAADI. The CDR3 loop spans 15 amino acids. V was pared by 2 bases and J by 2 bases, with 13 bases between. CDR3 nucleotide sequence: TGCGCCAGCAGTGAGCAAGAGGGCGAACCCTACGAGCAGTACTTC. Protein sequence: CASSEQEGEPYEQYF.

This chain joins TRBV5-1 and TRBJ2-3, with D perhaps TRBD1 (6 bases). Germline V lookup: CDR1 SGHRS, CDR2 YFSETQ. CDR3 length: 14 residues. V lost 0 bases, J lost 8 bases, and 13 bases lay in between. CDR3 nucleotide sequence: TGCGCCAGCAGCTTGGGGCAGGGGATTGCTACGCAGTATTTT. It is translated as CASSLGQGIATQYF.

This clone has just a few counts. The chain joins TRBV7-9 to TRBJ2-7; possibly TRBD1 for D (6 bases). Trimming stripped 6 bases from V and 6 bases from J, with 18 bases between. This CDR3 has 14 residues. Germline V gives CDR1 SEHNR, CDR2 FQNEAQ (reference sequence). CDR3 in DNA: TGTGCCAGCAGGGTTGCAGAAACAGGGAGCGAGCAGTACTTC. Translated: CASRVAETGSEQYF. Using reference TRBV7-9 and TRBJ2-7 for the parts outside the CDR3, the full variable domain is DTGVSQNPRHKITKRGQNVTFRCDPISEHNRLYWYRQTLGQGPEFLTYFQNEAQLEKSRLLSDRFSAERPKGSFSTLEIQRTEQGDSAMYLCASRVAETGSEQYFGPGTRLTVT.

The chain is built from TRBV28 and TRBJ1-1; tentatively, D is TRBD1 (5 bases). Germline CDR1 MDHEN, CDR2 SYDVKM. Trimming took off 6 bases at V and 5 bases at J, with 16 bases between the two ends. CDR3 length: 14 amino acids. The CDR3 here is CASRPAGIGTEAFF. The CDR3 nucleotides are TGTGCCAGCAGGCCTGCAGGGATTGGGACTGAAGCTTTCTTT.

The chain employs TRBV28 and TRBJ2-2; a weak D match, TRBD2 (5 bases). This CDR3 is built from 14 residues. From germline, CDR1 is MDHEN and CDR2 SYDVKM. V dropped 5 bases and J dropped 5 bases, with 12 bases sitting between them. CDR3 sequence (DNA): TGTGCCAGCAGTAGCCCTAGCAGGACCGGGGAGCTGTTTTTT. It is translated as CASSSPSRTGELFF.

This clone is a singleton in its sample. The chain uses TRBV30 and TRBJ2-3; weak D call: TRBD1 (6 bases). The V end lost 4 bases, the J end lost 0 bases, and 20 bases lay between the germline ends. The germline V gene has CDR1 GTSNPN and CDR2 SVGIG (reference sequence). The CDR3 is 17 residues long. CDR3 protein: CAWTLEAQGFSTDTQYF. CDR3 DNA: TGTGCCTGGACTCTCGAGGCCCAGGGGTTTAGCACAGATACGCAGTATTTT.

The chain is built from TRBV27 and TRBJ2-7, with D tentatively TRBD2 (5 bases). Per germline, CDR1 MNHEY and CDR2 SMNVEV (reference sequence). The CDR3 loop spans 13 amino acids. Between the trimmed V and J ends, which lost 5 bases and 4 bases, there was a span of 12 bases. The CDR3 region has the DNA TGTGCCAGCAGTCCGACGCGAGGGTACGAGCAGTACTTC. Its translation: CASSPTRGYEQYF.

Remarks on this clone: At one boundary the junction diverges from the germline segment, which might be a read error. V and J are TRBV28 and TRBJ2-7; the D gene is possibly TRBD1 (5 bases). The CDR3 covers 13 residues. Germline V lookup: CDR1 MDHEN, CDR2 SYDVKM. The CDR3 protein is CASSPPSTTQADF. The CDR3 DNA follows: TGTGCCAGCAGTCCCCCAAGTACAACACAGGCGGACTTC.